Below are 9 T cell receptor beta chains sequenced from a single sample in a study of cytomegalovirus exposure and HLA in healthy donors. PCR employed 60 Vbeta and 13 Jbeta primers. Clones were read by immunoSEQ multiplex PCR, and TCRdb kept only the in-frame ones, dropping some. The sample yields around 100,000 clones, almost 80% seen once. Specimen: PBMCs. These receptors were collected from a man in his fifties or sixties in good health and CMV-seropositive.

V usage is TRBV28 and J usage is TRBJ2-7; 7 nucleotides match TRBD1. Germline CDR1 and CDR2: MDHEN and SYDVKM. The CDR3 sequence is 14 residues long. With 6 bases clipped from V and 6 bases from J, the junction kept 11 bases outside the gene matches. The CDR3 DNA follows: TGTGCCAGCAGCTCTCCCGACAGGGCCCCCGAGCAGTACTTC. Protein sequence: CASSSPDRAPEQYF.

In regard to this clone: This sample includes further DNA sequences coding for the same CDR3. CDR3 in amino acids: CASSLEGGGIYEQYF. The CDR3 region has the DNA TGCGCCAGCAGCTTGGAAGGTGGGGGGATCTACGAGCAGTACTTC. The rearrangement links TRBV5-1 to TRBJ2-7, with D possibly being TRBD2 (6 bases). The V gene lost 0 bases and the J gene lost 3 bases, with 13 bases spanning the gap. CDR3 length equals 15 residues. Germline V CDR1 and CDR2: SGHRS, YFSETQ.

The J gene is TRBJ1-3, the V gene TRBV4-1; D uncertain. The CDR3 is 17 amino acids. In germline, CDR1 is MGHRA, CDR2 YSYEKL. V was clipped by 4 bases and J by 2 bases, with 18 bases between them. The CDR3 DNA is TGCGCCAGCAGCCTAGGAGGCCTGCGGATTACTGGAAACACCATATATTTT. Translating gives CASSLGGLRITGNTIYF.

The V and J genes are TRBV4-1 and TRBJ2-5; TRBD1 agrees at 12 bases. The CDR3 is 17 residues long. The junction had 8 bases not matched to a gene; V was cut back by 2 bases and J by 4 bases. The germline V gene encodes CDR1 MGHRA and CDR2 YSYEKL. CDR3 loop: CASSQTGTGGASETQYF. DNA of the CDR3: TGCGCCAGCAGCCAAACCGGGACAGGGGGCGCGTCAGAGACCCAGTACTTC.

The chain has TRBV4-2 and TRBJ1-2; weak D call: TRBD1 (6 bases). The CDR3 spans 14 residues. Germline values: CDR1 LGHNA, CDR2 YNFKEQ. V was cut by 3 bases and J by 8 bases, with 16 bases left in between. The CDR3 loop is CASSQETGTRGYTF. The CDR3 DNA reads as TGTGCCAGCAGCCAGGAAACAGGGACGCGGGGCTACACCTTC.

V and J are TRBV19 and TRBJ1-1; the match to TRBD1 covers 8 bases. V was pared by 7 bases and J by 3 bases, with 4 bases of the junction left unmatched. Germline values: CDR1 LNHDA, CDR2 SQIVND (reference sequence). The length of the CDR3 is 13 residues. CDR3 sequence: CASNDRGYTEAFF. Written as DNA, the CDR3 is TGTGCCAGTAATGACAGGGGATACACTGAAGCTTTCTTT.

The CDR3 protein is CASSQGVEFYGYTF. Written as DNA, the CDR3 is TGCGCCAGCAGCCAAGGCGTCGAATTCTATGGCTACACCTTC. This chain links TRBV4-3 with TRBJ1-2; D is undetermined. Trimming cost V 1 base and J 4 bases, with 10 bases left between them. Germline CDR1 and CDR2: LGHNA and YSLEER. The CDR3 sequence is 14 residues long.

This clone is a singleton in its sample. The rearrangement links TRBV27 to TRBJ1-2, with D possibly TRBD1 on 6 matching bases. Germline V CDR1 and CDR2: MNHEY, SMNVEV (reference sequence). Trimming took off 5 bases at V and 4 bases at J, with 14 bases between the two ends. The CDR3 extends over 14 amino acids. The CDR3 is CASSPSRGPYGYTF. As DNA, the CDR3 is TGTGCCAGCAGTCCTTCCAGGGGCCCCTATGGCTACACCTTC.

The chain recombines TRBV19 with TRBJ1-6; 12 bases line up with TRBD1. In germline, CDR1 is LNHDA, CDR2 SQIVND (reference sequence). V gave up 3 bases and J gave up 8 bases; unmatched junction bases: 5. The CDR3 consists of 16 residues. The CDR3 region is CASSILGTGGDSPLHF. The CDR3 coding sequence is TGTGCCAGTAGTATTTTGGGGACAGGGGGCGATTCACCCCTCCACTTT.